The present T cell receptor (beta chain) was sequenced within a study of blood T cells in healthy people across ages. The CDR3 consists of 19 residues. V lost 0 bases and J 0 bases, leaving 24 bases between the germline ends. In germline, CDR1 is DFQATT, CDR2 SNEGSKA (reference sequence). Findings and limits, study-wide: The fall in TCR beta diversity per million T cells was roughly linear with age.

The table lists this clonotype with a few counts. Antigen: not known. It was with a sample-barcoded 5' primer and a J-beta primer mix that a second PCR of roughly 6 to 12 cycles was run. Each of the cDNA molecules was tagged by a template-switch adaptor with 12 random nucleotides. A single record per CDR3 protein comes from TCRdb applying MiXCR to the 5' RACE reads. The repertoire holds approximately 1.5 million distinct CDR3 sequences, with roughly 32% as singletons. The J gene is TRBJ2-7, the V gene TRBV20-1; D uncertain. Sequencing was done on a sample of blood. The receptor was derived from a woman younger than 45 in good health. The CDR3: CSARDLETLPSFSSYEQYF. The CDR3 nucleotides read TGCAGTGCTAGAGATCTAGAGACACTCCCTTCCTTTAGCTCCTACGAGCAGTACTTC.